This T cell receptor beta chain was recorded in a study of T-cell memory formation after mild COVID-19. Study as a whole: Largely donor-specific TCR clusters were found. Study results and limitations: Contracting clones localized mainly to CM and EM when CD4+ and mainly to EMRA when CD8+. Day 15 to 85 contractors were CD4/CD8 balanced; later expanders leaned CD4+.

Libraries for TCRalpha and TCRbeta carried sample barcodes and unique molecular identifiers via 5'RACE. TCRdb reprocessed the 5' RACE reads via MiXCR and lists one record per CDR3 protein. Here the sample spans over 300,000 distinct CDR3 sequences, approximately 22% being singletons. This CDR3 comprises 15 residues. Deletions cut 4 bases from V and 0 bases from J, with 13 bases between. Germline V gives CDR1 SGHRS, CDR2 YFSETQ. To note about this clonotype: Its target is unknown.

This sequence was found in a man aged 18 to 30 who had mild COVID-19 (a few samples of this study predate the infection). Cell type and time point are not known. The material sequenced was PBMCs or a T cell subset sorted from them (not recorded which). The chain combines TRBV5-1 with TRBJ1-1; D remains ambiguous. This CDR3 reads CASSVGKAVNTEAFF. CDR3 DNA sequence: TGCGCCAGCAGCGTGGGAAAGGCAGTGAACACTGAAGCTTTCTTT.